Detailed here is one T cell receptor beta chain. Its cognate antigen has yet to be identified. Base quality data are lacking; no much larger clone is found one base away. This sample was included in a study of T cell responses to AZD1222 COVID-19 vaccine (dated by TCRdb to the early 2020s). About the investigation overall: TCR sequencing covered more than 230 trial participants: 200 to 220 given two doses of AZD1222 and approximately 26 given two doses of MenACWY control vaccine. Trial participants were enrolled by age into 18-55, 56-69 and 70-plus year subgroups, with approximately 160, 26 and 62 TCR-sequenced participants respectively. Broader findings and caveats from the paper: After two AZD1222 doses, spike-specific TCR breadth and depth were significantly higher than at day 0 and than in MenACWY recipients. Most participants were white British and females outnumbered males, and the authors suggested that clonal diversity may have been underestimated. CD4 TCRs associated with the vaccine covered the entire spike protein, and the dominant responses were in regions 160-218 and 743-854. Reportedly, almost half of the unique spike-specific TCRs recognized epitopes lying outside the regions that are mutated in the B.1.351 and B.1.1.7 variants. No day 14 peak-response samples were available, so repertoires were characterized only after the peak T cell response. Conclusions about previously exposed vaccinees are limited because only six or seven AZD1222 recipients were SARS-CoV-2 seropositive at baseline. The 56-69-year group was small, and its depth increase did not reach significance, likely because of low power.

The time point tag for this specimen amounts to: about 28 days (+/-7) after the second vaccine dose. AZD1222 recipients with second doses at about 4 weeks or about 12 weeks were pooled, because spike-specific TCR depth and breadth did not differ between schedules. Vaccinee samples came from UK trials COV001 and COV002, including a single-blind randomized controlled phase 2/3 trial of AZD1222 (ChAdOx1 nCoV-19) in healthy adults. Trial participant PBMC samples were collected at day 0 and day 28 after the second dose for TCRbeta chain sequencing. CDR1 and CDR2 were assigned from the germline V gene as SQVTM and ANQGSEA. The junction shows trimming of 7 bases on V and 0 bases on J, plus 12 bases between the germline ends. The cysteine opens and the phenylalanine closes a CDR3 of 13 amino acids. Left in the record is the CDR3 DNA by itself, 39 bases read in frame from the first base. The CDR3 regions of human TCRbeta chains were analyzed by immunosequencing. Processing in the source paper ran as follows. Repertoire TCRs were matched against a reference library of SARS-CoV-2-specific TCRs generated with the MIRA antigen-specificity platform. Breadth was defined as the fraction of unique TCRs that were SARS-CoV-2-associated, and depth was defined as the fraction of total T cells that were SARS-CoV-2-associated. Using the MIRA data, each spike-specific TCR was assigned both to the spike region to which the TCR was reactive and to a CD4 or CD8 class. Log10-transformed breadth and depth values were compared by one-way ANOVA with Sidak's multiple comparisons tests. Sourced from immuneACCESS, this table was stored by TCRdb with only in-frame sequences that have V and J called. A share of the clones is absent; for the studies checked, an unresolved V gene accounts for under half, and the remainder has no known explanation. The V and J calls and clone size were taken over from that table, and D and trimming were inferred from the DNA. The sample records 150,000 to 200,000 clones, approximately 90% of which are singletons. The ten biggest clones cover 1% to 1.5% of the sample.

The chain is encoded by TRBV29-1 joined to TRBJ1-1; the D gene is possibly TRBD1, with 5 bases matching. The sequences come from peripheral blood, collected 28 days after the second AZD1222 dose. The origin of this receptor is an adult who received the AZD1222 COVID-19 vaccine. Here is the DNA: TGCAGCGGCGCGGGACCCATGAACACTGAAGCTTTCTTT. Its protein reads: CSGAGPMNTEAFF.